The 7 T cell receptor beta chains reported below all come from one sample, sequenced in a study of type 1 and type 2 diabetes patients listed by TCRdb under 2016. This sample was sequenced with an Illumina MiSeq. Genomic DNA from sorted T cell subsets was used as template for TCRbeta CDR3 amplification. Multiplex PCR with 30 forward and 13 reverse primers amplified the TCRbeta CDR3 region. TCRdb cleaned the public reads at Q25 with fastp, built clones with MiXCR and kept in-frame beta chains. CDR3 protein duplicates are merged, each entry listing the most common genes and DNA. The sample contains fewer than 300,000 distinct CDR3 sequences, more than 45% of them found a single time. The top ten clonotypes cover approximately 14% of the sample. The specimen was peripheral blood mononuclear cells (PBMCs). Receptors originate from a man younger than 35 with type 2 diabetes.

This clonotype was seen only a few times. This chain links TRBV24-1 with TRBJ1-2, with D possibly TRBD1 on 6 matching bases. V lost 4 bases and J 7 bases, leaving 12 bases between the germline ends. Germline CDR1 and CDR2: KGHDR and SFDVKD. The CDR3 length is 13 residues. In nucleotides, the CDR3 is TGTGCCACCAGTGACACGACAGGTTTTGGCTACACCTTC. Translation gives CATSDTTGFGYTF.

This rearrangement joins TRBV6-5 to TRBJ1-3, with 9 positions matching TRBD1. V lost 0 bases, J lost 3 bases, and 15 bases stayed unmatched. This CDR3 spans 20 amino acids. Germline V gene sequence: CDR1 MNHEY, CDR2 SVGAGI. The DNA for the CDR3 is TGTGCCAGCAGTTACTCGAGTCAAAGAGGGACAGGGTGGGTTGGAAACACCATATATTTT. Translation: CASSYSSQRGTGWVGNTIYF.

The genes are TRBV13 and TRBJ2-1, with 12 bases matching TRBD1. CDR1 and CDR2 from the germline V gene are PRHDT and FYEKMQ (reference sequence). The CDR3 loop spans 15 amino acids. J lost 8 bases, V lost 4 bases, and 6 bases had no gene match. The CDR3: CASSSRDRGHDEQFF. The CDR3 nucleotides are TGTGCCAGCAGCTCCCGGGACAGGGGGCATGATGAGCAGTTCTTC.

This clonotype was recorded a few times. The CDR3, as DNA: TGCGCCAGCAGCTTGGGGGCGGACCCCGTTTACAATGAGCAGTTCTTC. Encoded protein: CASSLGADPVYNEQFF. The V gene is TRBV5-1, the J gene TRBJ2-1; D ambiguous. This CDR3 has 16 residues. Germline CDR1 reads SGHRS; CDR2 reads YFSETQ. Trimming removed 0 bases from V and 4 bases from J, with 14 bases in between.

Only a few counts were recorded for this clonotype. Here the CDR3 DNA reads TGCAGCGTTGCTGAGCAGACCCAGTACTTC. Translating it yields CSVAEQTQYF. This chain links TRBV29-1 with TRBJ2-5; no firm D call. V gave up 4 bases and J gave up 6 bases, with 6 bases separating them. Germline assignment: CDR1 SQVTM and CDR2 ANQGSEA. The CDR3 totals 10 residues.

This clonotype was observed at least ten times. The chain employs TRBV15 and TRBJ1-1, with TRBD1 matching 7 bases. Germline CDR1 and CDR2: LNHNV and YYDKDF (reference sequence). The CDR3 has 13 amino acids. V dropped 6 bases and J dropped 5; count of bases not matched to a gene: 6. CDR3 loop: CATSTGAGTEAFF. CDR3 in DNA: TGTGCCACCAGTACAGGGGCGGGGACTGAAGCTTTCTTT.

The chain has TRBV20-1 and TRBJ1-5; no clear D. This CDR3 contains 15 residues. Trimming took off 0 bases at V and 6 bases at J, with 15 bases between the two ends. The germline CDR1 and CDR2 sequences are DFQATT and SNEGSKA (reference sequence). Here the CDR3 reads CSARDHGVGSQPQHF. DNA of the CDR3: TGCAGTGCTAGAGATCATGGCGTGGGTTCTCAGCCCCAGCATTTT.